This T cell receptor (beta chain) appears in the sequencing data of a study of T cells in Graves' hyperthyroidism and ophthalmopathy. TCR beta CDR3 regions were amplified from RNA. First-round RT-PCR of the TCR CDR3 relied on the HTBI primer set. TCRdb redid the calling of the multiplex PCR reads with MiXCR, one entry per CDR3 protein. In the table there are about 300,000 distinct CDR3 sequences, roughly 13% of which are singletons. Trimming took off 4 bases at V and 7 bases at J, with 16 bases between the two ends. CDR3 size: 14 residues. From germline, CDR1 is MNHEY and CDR2 SMNVEV (reference sequence). Patients between 18 and 65 years old had hyperthyroidism, newly diagnosed and lasting under 2 months. Diagnoses rested on clinical symptoms, serum thyroxine and TRAb, thyroid ultrasound and orbital computed tomography. At least ten counts were recorded for this clonotype. Its antigen is undetermined.

General study results and limits: Ophthalmopathy was model-predicted a median roughly 6.3 months pre-onset. Most clonotypes expanded in thyroid above 0.001 were likewise present in blood.

The sample consisted of blood. The chain carries TRBV27 and TRBJ1-1; tentative D call: TRBD1 (6 bases). The sequence was obtained from a middle-aged woman with Graves' hyperthyroidism. In DNA form, the CDR3 reads TGTGCCAGCAGTTCACAGAGGGGGGCGGATGAAGCTTTCTTT. It specifies CASSSQRGADEAFF.